This T cell receptor (beta chain) is drawn from a study of T cell changes during pregnancy in multiple sclerosis. Assay used: immunoSEQ multiplex PCR; TCRdb lists only in-frame clones, some missing. This table has 50,000 to 60,000 clones, about nine tenths appearing once. The CDR3 covers 15 residues. The clonotype comes from a female donor with multiple sclerosis, enrolled in a pregnancy study. This specimen was CD4+ T cells from peripheral blood mononuclear cells, taken in the second trimester of pregnancy. V is TRBV21-1 and J is TRBJ2-5; the table gives TRBD1 as D, unverified against the DNA. TRBV21-1 is termed a pseudogene. The CDR3: CASSYPRGPQETQYF. The DNA for the CDR3 is TGTGCCAGCAGCTATCCCAGGGGACCGCAAGAGACCCAGTACTTC.